The clone carrying this T cell receptor (beta chain) was observed many times. No antigen is known for it. The sample comes from a study of T cell repertoires in cytomegalovirus infection. Whole-study context: A matching HLA type, together with CMV infection, was signaled by public TCR beta signatures.

CDR3 length equals 16 residues. Trimming removed 5 bases at V and 7 bases at J, with 23 bases between. Germline assignment: CDR1 SGHVS and CDR2 FNYEAQ. General study findings and limits: In two of eight donors, the top clonotype was HLA-C-restricted CMV-specific.

In TCRdb, the reads were re-called with MiXCR into one record per CDR3 protein. This table has roughly 600,000 distinct CDR3 sequences, approximately 25% appearing once. This receptor was identified in a human donor in good health (CMV status not recorded). Some clones in this sample may be carry-over from other donors' samples. The chain employs TRBV7-6 and TRBJ2-5, with D perhaps matching TRBD1 (6 bases). The sample was CD8+ T cells from PBMCs. The CDR3 reads CASSQGWGQPTVTQYF. The CDR3 nucleotides read TGTGCCAGCAGCCAGGGTTGGGGACAACCGACAGTGACCCAGTACTTC.